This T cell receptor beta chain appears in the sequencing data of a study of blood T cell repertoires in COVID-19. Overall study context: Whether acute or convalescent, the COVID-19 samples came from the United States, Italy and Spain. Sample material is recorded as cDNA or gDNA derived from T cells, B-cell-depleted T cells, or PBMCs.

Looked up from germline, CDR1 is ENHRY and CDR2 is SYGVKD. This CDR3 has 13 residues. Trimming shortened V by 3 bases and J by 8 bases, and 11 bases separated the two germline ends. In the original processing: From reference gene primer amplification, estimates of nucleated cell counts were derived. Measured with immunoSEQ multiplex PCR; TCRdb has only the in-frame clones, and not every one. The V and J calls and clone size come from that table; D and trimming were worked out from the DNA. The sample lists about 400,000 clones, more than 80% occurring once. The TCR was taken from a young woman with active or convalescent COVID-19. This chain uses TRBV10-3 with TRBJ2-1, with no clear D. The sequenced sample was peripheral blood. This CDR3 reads CAISDGSWDEQFF. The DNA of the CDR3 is TGTGCCATCAGTGATGGTAGCTGGGATGAGCAGTTCTTC.